The source of this T cell receptor (gamma chain) is a study of intestinal T cells in coeliac disease (dated by TCRdb to about 2020). Turning to the overall study: In the TRG cohort, the mean age of coeliac patients was 15 to 16 years compared with approximately 57 years for controls, so the coeliac patients were much younger than the controls. In the TCR-delta (TRD) cohort, there were duodenal biopsies from roughly 11 coeliac disease patients and roughly 11 non-coeliac controls. A second, larger TCR-gamma (TRG) cohort included duodenal biopsies from 33 coeliac disease patients and some 23 non-coeliac controls.

What the authors observed across the whole study: A significant age difference was observed between coeliac and control groups, although significant classification was not yielded by an age-split analysis. FFPE-derived DNA was found to be relatively degraded, and loss of a proportion of TCR sequences in each sample was likely caused by this degradation. It was not possible to tell repeated CDR3 amino acid sequences apart from PCR duplicates. Of 54 biopsies, about 50 (about 94%) were correctly classified by TRG clustering, and a leave-one-out accuracy of approximately 87% was reported. In training, clustering based on TRD kmers put all 20 or so biopsies in the right class, and the reported leave-one-out accuracy was about 90%.

From its cysteine to its phenylalanine, the CDR3 spans 16 amino acids. Only the CDR3 region is kept as DNA, spanning 48 bases read in frame from base 1. Here V drops 0 bases and J drops 5 bases, and the junction holds 6 bases not matched to any gene. Regarding this clone: The antigen this receptor binds is unknown. Base quality data are lacking; no much larger clone is found one base away.

Genomic DNA was extracted with the QIAamp DNA FFPE tissue kit from ten 5-um FFPE scrolls per case. To test whether coeliac disease could be classified from the TCR repertoire, the study used duodenal biopsies that were formalin-fixed paraffin-embedded, fully anonymised, and surplus to diagnostic needs. Controls had no clinical or histological suspicion of coeliac disease and underwent upper endoscopy for reflux, dyspepsia or gastritis. Libraries came from multiplex PCR. The reads were generated on an Ion Torrent PGM. TRG repertoires were amplified from approximately 0.2 ug of biopsy DNA using the LymphoTrack kit, whose primers carry Illumina adapters. TRG amplicons were purified with AMPure XP beads, quantified on a 2100 Bioanalyzer, and pooled equimolarly. Sequencing of TRG libraries was performed on an Ion PGM instrument. Under the source paper's analysis protocol: Using FastX, any read was removed if more than 10% of its nucleotides had quality scores below the third quartile calculated per patient. Alignment of reads was performed with IMGT/HighV-QUEST so that V, D and J genes were assigned, CDR3 regions were identified and functionality was assessed. Sequences were converted to amino acids, and every sequence predicted to be non-functional was removed. CDR3s were split into kmers with and without positional annotation, PCA was performed on kmer frequencies, and samples were clustered using all 1023 combinations of PCs 1-10. Leave-one-out cross-validation was used to validate the classification, with parameters re-optimised on the remaining samples in each round. Shannon diversity was calculated using the vegan R package from repeated random subsamples equal to the lowest read count. TCRdb processed the public reads again with the CATT caller, after which rows with matching DNA were combined. TCRdb, rather than the study authors, made the V and J calls. The sample records about 400 gamma-chain clones, approximately 55% of which are singletons. The ten largest clonotypes hold around a third of the sample.

The chain employs TRGV11 and TRGJP1. TRGV11 is an ORF; its function is uncertain. The TCR originated in a human donor who served as a control with a normal duodenal biopsy, not a healthy volunteer. The sample consisted of a duodenal biopsy. The CDR3 protein sequence reads: CACWIRHVATGWFKIF. Here is the DNA: TGTGCCTGCTGGATTAGGCACGTGGCAACTGGTTGGTTCAAGATATTT.